This TCR beta chain was sequenced for a study of T cell repertoires in cytomegalovirus infection. In the study overall: Matching HLA type and CMV infection were both indicated by public TCR beta signatures. Notes on the study in general: The study identified carriers of CMV plus the relevant HLA from cumulative public TCR beta family frequency. Dominating the ex vivo response were TCR beta clonotypes that were CMV-specific and HLA-C-restricted.

Trimming took 4 bases from V and 0 from J, leaving 15 bases between them. The CDR3 sequence is 16 residues long. CDR1 and CDR2 (germline): LNHDA, SQIVND (reference sequence). TCRdb processed the reads anew with MiXCR; each CDR3 protein has one entry. The data hold around 190,000 distinct CDR3 sequences, with 13% to 15% observed a single time. This clonotype was detected only a few times. Its antigen remains unidentified. V is TRBV19 and J is TRBJ1-1; TRBD1 is a possible D gene (5 bases). This TCR was recovered from a human donor in good health (CMV status not recorded). Some clones in this sample may be carry-over from other donors' samples. The sequenced material came from PBMCs. CDR3 amino acids: CASSTTGTVMNTEAFF. The CDR3 DNA follows: TGTGCCAGTAGTACCACCGGGACGGTTATGAACACTGAAGCTTTCTTT.